The 27 T cell receptor beta chains given below trace back to one sample, sequenced in a study of blood T cell repertoires in COVID-19. Method: immunoSEQ multiplex PCR; TCRdb's copy keeps in-frame clones and lacks some. The sample shows about 100,000 clones, about 90% of them seen only once. The specimen sequenced was peripheral blood. The receptor set was obtained from a man aged 18 to 30 with COVID-19, enrolled during active disease.

The chain joins TRBV4-1 to TRBJ1-1, with D hard to call. The CDR3 contains 13 residues. The V end was cut by 1 base, the J end by 1 base, with 4 bases between. Germline assignment: CDR1 MGHRA and CDR2 YSYEKL. The DNA of the CDR3 is TGCGCCAGCAGCCAAGCCAGGAACACTGAAGCTTTCTTT. Residues: CASSQARNTEAFF.

J is TRBJ2-7 and V is TRBV6-5; D possibly corresponds to TRBD2 (6 bases). CDR3 length equals 14 residues. Germline lookup yields CDR1 MNHEY and CDR2 SVGAGI. V lost 0 bases and J 4 bases, leaving 10 bases between the germline ends. CDR3 DNA: TGTGCCAGCAGTTACTCGTCGGAGGGTTACGAGCAGTACTTC. Encoded protein: CASSYSSEGYEQYF.

The genes are TRBV7-9 and TRBJ1-6, with 7 bases fitting TRBD1. Germline CDR1 and CDR2: SEHNR and FQNEAQ (reference sequence). The V and J ends lost 5 bases and 4 bases, in that order; junction bases with no gene match: 14. The CDR3 totals 18 residues. In nucleotides, the CDR3 is TGTGCCAGCAGCCCTACCTACTTCACAGGGGATTATAATTCACCCCTCCACTTT. This gives the protein CASSPTYFTGDYNSPLHF.

In regard to this clone: Within the sample, other DNA sequences also encode this same CDR3. J is TRBJ1-2 and V is TRBV7-2; tentative D call: TRBD1 (5 bases). Trimming left V 5 bases short and J 2 bases short, with 12 bases between. CDR1 and CDR2 from the germline V gene are SGHTA and FQGNSA. The CDR3 runs to 14 residues. The CDR3 DNA reads TGTGCCAGCAGCCTGGCGGGACGCAACTATGGCTACACCTTC. It is translated as CASSLAGRNYGYTF.

The V call is TRBV30, the J call TRBJ2-7, with TRBD2 matching 13 bases. The CDR3 covers 14 residues. With V trimmed by 5 bases and J by 3 bases, 4 bases remained unmatched. Per germline, CDR1 GTSNPN and CDR2 SVGIG (reference sequence). The CDR3 protein is CAWRLAGGGYEQYF. The CDR3 DNA sequence: TGTGCCTGGCGACTAGCGGGAGGTGGCTACGAGCAGTACTTC.

The J gene is TRBJ1-5, the V gene TRBV13; D is unclear. Trimming removed 3 bases at V and 8 bases at J, with 14 bases between. From germline, CDR1 is PRHDT and CDR2 FYEKMQ (reference sequence). This CDR3 contains 14 residues. The chain's CDR3 is CASSFRGSREPQHF. In DNA, the CDR3 is TGTGCCAGCAGCTTTAGAGGGTCAAGAGAGCCCCAGCATTTT. Using reference TRBV13 and TRBJ1-5 for the parts outside the CDR3, the full variable domain is AAGVIQSPRHLIKEKRETATLKCYPIPRHDTVYWYQQGPGQDPQFLISFYEKMQSDKGSIPDRFSAQQFSDYHSELNMSSLELGDSALYFCASSFRGSREPQHFGDGTRLSIL.

This chain links TRBV28 with TRBJ1-2; 11 bases line up with TRBD1. The CDR3 contains 18 residues. V shed 4 bases, J shed 8 bases, and the junction held 18 bases outside the gene matches. The V gene's germline CDR1 is MDHEN and CDR2 SYDVKM. The CDR3 nucleotides are TGTGCCAGCAGTTCAGCTTTATTGGGTGGGGGACAGGGGGACGGCTACACCTTC. As protein: CASSSALLGGGQGDGYTF.

The J gene is TRBJ2-7, the V gene TRBV5-4; D unresolved. Germline-derived CDR1 and CDR2 are SGHNT and YYREEE (reference sequence). This CDR3 is built from 14 residues. The V gene lost 4 bases and the J gene lost 1 base, with 12 bases spanning the gap. CDR3 nucleotides: TGTGCCAGCAGCGTGCCGGGTCCTTCCTACGAGCAGTACTTC. Protein sequence: CASSVPGPSYEQYF.

The rearrangement joins TRBV29-1 to TRBJ2-2; weak D call: TRBD2 (6 bases). Trimming took off 5 bases at V and 6 bases at J, with 22 bases between the two ends. The CDR3 covers 16 residues. CDR1 is SQVTM and CDR2 is ANQGSEA in the germline V gene. CDR3 sequence: CSVRTYSGRRPGELFF. In DNA form, the CDR3 reads TGCAGCGTTCGGACCTATAGCGGTCGAAGACCCGGGGAGCTGTTTTTT.

The V call is TRBV12-3 or TRBV12-4, the J call TRBJ2-7; D not certain. The CDR3 has 13 amino acids. The ends were cut back, 3 bases at V and 7 bases at J, with 13 bases in the middle. This chain's CDR3 is CASSFSQAWEQYF. The CDR3 nucleotides read TGTGCCAGCAGTTTCTCCCAGGCTTGGGAGCAGTACTTC.

The chain combines TRBV12-3 or TRBV12-4 with TRBJ1-2, with D unresolved. The CDR3 loop spans 13 amino acids. V gave up 5 bases and J gave up 4 bases, with 11 bases separating them. The chain's CDR3 is CASSQQNSYGYTF. As DNA, the CDR3 is TGTGCCAGCAGTCAACAGAACAGCTATGGCTACACCTTC.

This clone has only one observation. The chain joins TRBV29-1 to TRBJ2-7; 7 nucleotides agree with TRBD2. V gave up 6 bases and J gave up 1 base; unmatched junction bases: 9. CDR1 and CDR2 from the germline V gene are SQVTM and ANQGSEA. The CDR3 contains 14 residues. As DNA, the CDR3 is TGCAGCGTCGAAATAGCGGGTTTGTCCTACGAGCAGTACTTC. Translated, it gives CSVEIAGLSYEQYF.

In nucleotides, the CDR3 is TGTGCCAGCAGTTTAACCACAGGGGTGAATAATGGCTACACCTTC. It yields the protein CASSLTTGVNNGYTF. The V and J genes are TRBV28 and TRBJ1-2; 7 bases agree with TRBD1. With 2 bases clipped from V and 6 bases from J, the junction kept 9 bases outside the gene matches. Germline V gene lookup returns CDR1 MDHEN and CDR2 SYDVKM. The CDR3 has 15 residues.

The chain combines TRBV20-1 with TRBJ1-3; TRBD1 matches 8 bases. Germline trimming cut 3 bases from V and 6 bases from J; bases unmatched to any gene: 7. This CDR3 has 14 residues. CDR1 DFQATT and CDR2 SNEGSKA come from the germline V gene (reference sequence). The CDR3 DNA reads TGCAGTGCTAGTGCGGGACAGGTGGAAAACACCATATATTTT. It encodes CSASAGQVENTIYF.

The CDR3 sequence: CASSVGYRSYGYTF. As DNA, the CDR3 is TGTGCCAGCAGCGTAGGTTATCGGAGTTATGGCTACACCTTC. This rearrangement joins TRBV9 to TRBJ1-2, with unresolved D. Per the germline V gene, CDR1 is SGDLS and CDR2 is YYNGEE. The CDR3 extends over 14 amino acids. The ends were cut back, 0 bases at V and 5 bases at J, with 11 bases in the middle.

V and J are TRBV2 and TRBJ2-3, with D maybe TRBD1 (5 bases). The CDR3 runs 13 residues. The germline V and J ends were trimmed by 5 bases and 3 bases, with 9 bases remaining between them. Germline assignment: CDR1 SNHLY and CDR2 FYNNEI. The CDR3 DNA is TGTGCCAGCAGTTCAAGGGGTACAGATACGCAGTATTTT. As protein: CASSSRGTDTQYF.

V and J are TRBV28 and TRBJ1-5; TRBD1 agrees at 9 bases. V shed 4 bases and J 3 bases; nucleotides not matched to a gene: 10. Germline V gene sequence: CDR1 MDHEN, CDR2 SYDVKM. The CDR3 totals 17 residues. DNA of the CDR3: TGTGCCAGCAGTTATGAGGAGGGACAGGGTCCCAATCAGCCCCAGCATTTT. Amino acids: CASSYEEGQGPNQPQHF.

The chain carries TRBV6-2 or TRBV6-3 and TRBJ1-5; D remains unclear. The V gene lost 2 bases and the J gene lost 5 bases, with 7 bases spanning the gap. Germline CDR1 MNHEY, CDR2 SVGEGT. This CDR3 region has 13 residues. DNA of the CDR3: TGTGCCAGCAGTTACCTGAGTGATCAGCCCCAGCATTTT. Translated, it gives CASSYLSDQPQHF.

The rearrangement uses TRBV11-2 and TRBJ2-1; maybe TRBD1 (5 bases). The CDR3 is 15 amino acids. V shed 5 bases and J shed 3 bases, with 14 bases lying between them. Germline assignment: CDR1 SGHAT and CDR2 FQNNGV. CDR3 DNA sequence: TGTGCCAGCAGCCAAAATACAGGAAACTACAATGAGCAGTTCTTC. Translating gives CASSQNTGNYNEQFF.

The chain uses TRBV6-4 and TRBJ1-1; no firm D call. V dropped 0 bases and J dropped 1 base, with 6 bases sitting between them. The CDR3 loop spans 14 amino acids. CDR1 MRHNA and CDR2 SNTAGT come from the germline V gene. The CDR3 sequence: CASSDSSRNTEAFF. The DNA for the CDR3 is TGTGCCAGCAGTGACTCGTCCCGGAACACTGAAGCTTTCTTT.

The chain recombines TRBV11-2 with TRBJ2-7, with D maybe TRBD1 (5 bases). Deletions cut 3 bases from V and 4 bases from J, with 10 bases between. The CDR3 totals 13 residues. Germline CDR1 reads SGHAT; CDR2 reads FQNNGV. This CDR3 is CASSFRGLYEQYF. The CDR3 DNA reads TGTGCCAGCAGCTTTAGGGGTTTGTACGAGCAGTACTTC. The full variable domain, completed using reference TRBV11-2 and TRBJ2-7, is EAGVAQSPRYKIIEKRQSVAFWCNPISGHATLYWYQQILGQGPKLLIQFQNNGVVDDSQLPKDRFSAERLKGVDSTLKIQPAKLEDSAVYLCASSFRGLYEQYFGPGTRLTVT.

The rearrangement uses TRBV19 and TRBJ2-1; a weak D match, TRBD1 (5 bases). V shed 7 bases and J shed 6 bases, with 16 bases lying between them. Germline V gene data show CDR1 as LNHDA and CDR2 as SQIVND (reference sequence). The CDR3 consists of 14 residues. For the CDR3, the DNA is TGTGCCAGTACTGCACAGGCGCCTGCCAATGAGCAGTTCTTC. This gives the protein CASTAQAPANEQFF.

The chain recombines TRBV5-1 with TRBJ2-7, with D tentatively TRBD1 (6 bases). The CDR3 sequence is 14 residues long. The V gene lost 7 bases and the J gene lost 0 bases, with 14 bases spanning the gap. Germline V CDR1 and CDR2: SGHRS, YFSETQ. The CDR3, as DNA: TGCGCCAGCTCCTTTGGACAGAACTCCTACGAGCAGTACTTC. Encoded protein: CASSFGQNSYEQYF.

This clone has a single count. V usage is TRBV7-9 and J usage is TRBJ2-7; tentative D call: TRBD2 (5 bases). V lost 0 bases, J lost 7 bases, and 7 bases lay in between. Germline V lookup: CDR1 SEHNR, CDR2 FQNEAQ (reference sequence). The CDR3 spans 12 residues. CDR3 amino acids: CASSLAQREQYF. For the CDR3, the DNA is TGTGCCAGCAGCTTAGCTCAGCGGGAGCAGTACTTC. Drawing the rest from reference TRBV7-9 and TRBJ2-7, the complete variable domain is DTGVSQNPRHKITKRGQNVTFRCDPISEHNRLYWYRQTLGQGPEFLTYFQNEAQLEKSRLLSDRFSAERPKGSFSTLEIQRTEQGDSAMYLCASSLAQREQYFGPGTRLTVT.

V is TRBV11-2 and J is TRBJ1-3; D is unresolved. Germline lookup yields CDR1 SGHAT and CDR2 FQNNGV. The CDR3 extends over 13 amino acids. V was trimmed by 5 bases and J by 4 bases, leaving 9 bases between them. Here the CDR3 DNA reads TGTGCCAGCAGCCTAGCTCGGGGAAACACCATATATTTT. This gives the protein CASSLARGNTIYF. Full variable domain (outside the CDR3, taken from reference TRBV11-2 and TRBJ1-3): EAGVAQSPRYKIIEKRQSVAFWCNPISGHATLYWYQQILGQGPKLLIQFQNNGVVDDSQLPKDRFSAERLKGVDSTLKIQPAKLEDSAVYLCASSLARGNTIYFGEGSWLTVV.

This rearrangement joins TRBV5-4 to TRBJ2-3, with 8 bases fitting TRBD1. Germline CDR1 SGHNT, CDR2 YYREEE (reference sequence). V trimming: 4 bases; J trimming: 2 bases; junction bases outside the gene matches: 9. The CDR3 length is 16 residues. The CDR3 sequence: CASSRDLTGATDTQYF. CDR3 in DNA: TGTGCCAGCAGCCGCGACTTGACAGGGGCCACAGATACGCAGTATTTT. Together with reference TRBV5-4 and TRBJ2-3, the CDR3 gives the full variable domain: ETGVTQSPTHLIKTRGQQVTLRCSSQSGHNTVSWYQQALGQGPQFIFQYYREEENGRGNFPPRFSGLQFPNYSSELNVNALELDDSALYLCASSRDLTGATDTQYFGPGTRLTVL.

Worth noting for this clone: In this CDR3 the conserved last residue, phenylalanine or tryptophan, is missing, so a read error is likely. The chain recombines TRBV15 with TRBJ2-7; TRBD2 matches 10 bases. The CDR3 consists of 16 residues. The germline CDR1 and CDR2 sequences are LNHNV and YYDKDF (reference sequence). After removal of 0 bases from V and 3 bases from J, the junction contained 5 bases not matched to a gene. The CDR3 nucleotides are TGTGCCACCAGCAGAGAGCCCGGGACTAGCGTCTACGAGCAGTACCTC. It encodes CATSREPGTSVYEQYL.